The 29 T cell receptor beta chains in this list originate from one sample, sequenced in a study of OX40 agonist ivuxolimab in advanced cancers. The data were produced by immunoSEQ multiplex PCR, yet TCRdb's version contains in-frame clones alone and is incomplete. The table has tens of thousands of clones, approximately 87% seen once. The sample here was CD4+ or CD8+ T cells sorted from blood, taken in a trial of the OX40 agonist ivuxolimab. Every receptor here comes from an adult with an advanced solid tumor such as melanoma, head and neck, liver or kidney cancer.

The CDR3 region is CAWSSQGYEQYF. CDR3 DNA: TGTGCCTGGAGTTCCCAGGGGTACGAGCAGTACTTC. The J gene is TRBJ2-7, the V gene TRBV30, with D tentatively TRBD1 (6 bases). Trimming took 2 bases from V and 4 from J, leaving 9 bases between them. From germline, CDR1 is GTSNPN and CDR2 SVGIG (reference sequence). The CDR3 runs to 12 residues.

The V and J genes are TRBV10-3 and TRBJ2-7; 7 nucleotides line up with TRBD2. J lost 6 bases, V lost 6 bases, and 17 bases had no gene match. Germline loops: CDR1 ENHRY, CDR2 SYGVKD. This CDR3 is built from 16 residues. This chain's CDR3 is CAIRGNQDRTGGEQYF. CDR3 in DNA: TGTGCCATCAGAGGAAACCAAGACCGAACGGGGGGCGAGCAGTACTTC.

This clone turned up a few times. The gene calls are TRBV15 and TRBJ1-2; D is unresolved. V lost 0 bases, J lost 4 bases, and 6 bases lay in between. Germline lookup yields CDR1 LNHNV and CDR2 YYDKDF (reference sequence). The CDR3 is made up of 13 amino acids. The CDR3 DNA is TGTGCCACCAGCAGAGATCTGGTCTATGGCTACACCTTC. This gives the protein CATSRDLVYGYTF.

This sequence joins TRBV18 and TRBJ2-7, with TRBD1 matching over 11 bases. J was trimmed by 3 bases and V by 3 bases; bases with no gene match: 7. Germline CDR1 KGHSH, CDR2 LQKENI. There are 16 residues in the CDR3. CDR3: CASSPEPGQGGYEQYF. The CDR3 nucleotides are TGTGCCAGCTCACCTGAACCGGGACAGGGGGGCTACGAGCAGTACTTC.

J is TRBJ1-6 and V is TRBV19, with D tentatively TRBD1 (6 bases). Germline CDR1 and CDR2: LNHDA and SQIVND (reference sequence). Trimming stripped 3 bases from V and 7 bases from J, with 16 bases between. This CDR3 is 16 amino acids long. This chain's CDR3 is CASSIQGSTRNSPLHF. CDR3 DNA: TGTGCCAGTAGTATCCAGGGGAGTACGAGGAATTCACCCCTCCACTTT.

The chain recombines TRBV5-6 with TRBJ1-4; D call uncertain. The CDR3 covers 12 residues. V was cut by 4 bases and J by 5 bases, with 6 bases left in between. From germline, CDR1 is SGHDT and CDR2 YYEEEE. The CDR3 protein is CASSGENEKLFF. Here the CDR3 DNA reads TGTGCCAGCAGCGGAGAGAATGAAAAACTGTTTTTT. The full variable domain, with the rest looked up from reference TRBV5-6 and TRBJ1-4, is DAGVTQSPTHLIKTRGQQVTLRCSPKSGHDTVSWYQQALGQGPQFIFQYYEEEERQRGNFPDRFSGHQFPNYSSELNVNALLLGDSALYLCASSGENEKLFFGSGTQLSVL.

The chain has TRBV4-1 and TRBJ2-7, with D unresolved. V was pared by 0 bases and J by 3 bases, with 12 bases between. The CDR3 runs to 15 residues. Germline CDR1 reads MGHRA; CDR2 reads YSYEKL. The chain's CDR3 is CASSQDSGRFYEQYF. CDR3 DNA: TGCGCCAGCAGCCAAGATTCCGGCAGATTCTACGAGCAGTACTTC.

The genes are TRBV7-8 and TRBJ2-5; D is perhaps TRBD1 or TRBD2 (5 bases each). Trimming left V 5 bases short and J 4 bases short, with 20 bases between. Germline V gene data show CDR1 as SGHVS and CDR2 as FQNEAQ. This CDR3 is built from 16 residues. The CDR3 here is CASSPTQGTGRETQYF. DNA for the CDR3: TGTGCCAGCAGCCCTACCCAGGGTACGGGGCGAGAGACCCAGTACTTC.

The chain couples TRBV27 to TRBJ2-6; D tentatively fits TRBD1 or TRBD2 (5 bases each). V lost 3 bases to trimming and J lost 4 bases, with 10 bases between them. The germline V gene encodes CDR1 MNHEY and CDR2 SMNVEV (reference sequence). This CDR3 has 15 amino acids. The CDR3 DNA sequence: TGTGCCAGCAGTTTCCAGGGACCCGGGGCCAACGTCCTGACTTTC. Translation gives CASSFQGPGANVLTF.

The V call is TRBV6-1, the J call TRBJ1-5; 7 bases match TRBD1. The CDR3 spans 16 residues. V shed 5 bases, J shed 2 bases, and the junction held 9 bases outside the gene matches. Per the germline V gene, CDR1 is MNHNS and CDR2 is SASEGT. In DNA, the CDR3 is TGTGCCAGCAGTCAAGAAGGGACAGACCGCAATCAGCCCCAGCATTTT. Protein product: CASSQEGTDRNQPQHF.

The chain is built from TRBV6-1 and TRBJ2-7, with 8 bases fitting TRBD1. The germline V gene has CDR1 MNHNS and CDR2 SASEGT. V shed 1 base, J shed 7 bases, and the junction held 3 bases outside the gene matches. This CDR3 contains 13 residues. The CDR3 is CASSEVDREEQYF. Written as DNA, the CDR3 is TGTGCCAGCAGTGAAGTGGACAGGGAAGAGCAGTACTTC.

The chain carries TRBV7-2 and TRBJ2-1; 10 bases match TRBD2. The CDR3 loop spans 16 amino acids. Per the germline V gene, CDR1 is SGHTA and CDR2 is FQGNSA. Trimming removed 4 bases from V and 8 bases from J; junction bases left unmatched: 11. The CDR3 protein is CASSSFVGAGGDEQFF. Here the CDR3 DNA reads TGTGCCAGCAGCTCGTTCGTCGGAGCGGGGGGGGATGAGCAGTTCTTC.

The rearrangement joins TRBV6-4 to TRBJ1-6, with TRBD1 identical over 11 bases. The V segment lost 7 bases and the J segment 8 bases; nucleotides outside the gene matches: 19. The germline V gene has CDR1 MRHNA and CDR2 SNTAGT. The CDR3 is made up of 19 amino acids. The CDR3 DNA sequence: TGTGCCAGCATAAACCCCCCGGACAGGGGGCAATGGGGTTATTCACCCCTCCACTTT. Translating it yields CASINPPDRGQWGYSPLHF.

V gene TRBV4-3 combines with J gene TRBJ2-2; D perhaps matches TRBD1 (6 bases). There are 16 residues in the CDR3. Trimming removed 2 bases at V and 5 bases at J, with 15 bases between. From germline, CDR1 is LGHNA and CDR2 YSLEER. The DNA for the CDR3 is TGCGCCAGCAGCCAATACCCCGGGACACCTACCGGGGAGCTGTTTTTT. Residues: CASSQYPGTPTGELFF.

V and J are TRBV5-4 and TRBJ2-5, with D perhaps matching TRBD1 (5 bases). The CDR3 has 13 residues. Germline CDR1 reads SGHNT; CDR2 reads YYREEE (reference sequence). The V end lost 0 bases, the J end lost 5 bases, and 8 bases lay between the germline ends. CDR3 bases: TGTGCCAGCAGCTTGGGGGGCTTGGAGACCCAGTACTTC. Its protein is CASSLGGLETQYF.

The chain has TRBV6-5 and TRBJ2-5, with D perhaps assigned TRBD1 or TRBD2 (5 bases each). V lost 2 bases to trimming and J lost 4 bases, with 14 bases between them. Germline values: CDR1 MNHEY, CDR2 SVGAGI. The CDR3 sequence is 15 residues long. The CDR3 here is CASSYTAGRGETQYF. In nucleotides, the CDR3 is TGTGCCAGCAGTTACACCGCAGGGAGAGGAGAGACCCAGTACTTC.

The chain employs TRBV7-9 and TRBJ2-1; 8 bases align to TRBD1. Germline values: CDR1 SEHNR, CDR2 FQNEAQ (reference sequence). The CDR3 runs to 14 residues. With V trimmed by 3 bases and J by 11 bases, 9 bases remained unmatched. The CDR3: CASSLSDRDGQQFF. CDR3 DNA sequence: TGTGCCAGCAGCTTGTCGGACAGGGATGGTCAGCAGTTCTTC. Complete variable domain (other parts from reference TRBV7-9 and TRBJ2-1): DTGVSQNPRHKITKRGQNVTFRCDPISEHNRLYWYRQTLGQGPEFLTYFQNEAQLEKSRLLSDRFSAERPKGSFSTLEIQRTEQGDSAMYLCASSLSDRDGQQFFGPGTRLTVL.

This clone was found a few times. The J gene is TRBJ1-2, the V gene TRBV5-8; no clear D gene. The length of the CDR3 is 14 residues. Germline values: CDR1 SGHTS, CDR2 YDEGEE. Trimming stripped 0 bases from V and 5 bases from J, with 11 bases between. CDR3 DNA sequence: TGTGCCAGCAGCTTGGCCAGGCAAAATTATGGCTACACCTTC. Residues: CASSLARQNYGYTF.

The rearrangement uses TRBV5-4 and TRBJ1-6, with unresolved D. In germline, CDR1 is SGHNT, CDR2 YYREEE (reference sequence). The CDR3 has 14 amino acids. V shed 0 bases and J shed 7 bases, with 8 bases lying between them. CDR3 protein: CASSLAVSNSPLHF. The CDR3 DNA reads TGTGCCAGCAGCTTGGCAGTGTCGAATTCACCCCTCCACTTT.

The chain combines TRBV11-3 with TRBJ2-7, with 9 positions matching TRBD1. The V and J ends lost 5 bases and 3 bases, in that order; junction bases with no gene match: 5. This CDR3 is 14 amino acids long. Germline V gives CDR1 SGHNT, CDR2 YENEEA. DNA of the CDR3: TGTGCCAGCAGCCGGGGACAGGGACGCTACGAGCAGTACTTC. Protein sequence: CASSRGQGRYEQYF.

This clone was seen just once. V usage is TRBV29-1 and J usage is TRBJ2-3; the match to TRBD1 covers 10 bases. J gave up 3 bases and V 2 bases, and 2 bases lay outside the gene matches. This CDR3 is 14 amino acids long. Germline V lookup: CDR1 SQVTM, CDR2 ANQGSEA. CDR3 coding DNA: TGCAGCGTTGAAACGGGACAGGGGACAGATACGCAGTATTTT. Its translation: CSVETGQGTDTQYF.

This chain joins TRBV29-1 and TRBJ2-7; the match to TRBD2 covers 8 bases. Per the germline V gene, CDR1 is SQVTM and CDR2 is ANQGSEA. This CDR3 is 12 amino acids long. J was trimmed by 2 bases and V by 4 bases; bases with no gene match: 1. CDR3 sequence reads: CSVAGGTYEQYF. The CDR3 DNA sequence: TGCAGCGTTGCGGGGGGGACCTACGAGCAGTACTTC.

The rearrangement joins TRBV7-9 to TRBJ2-1; the match to TRBD1 covers 9 bases. Trimming at V came to 5 bases and at J to 8 bases, leaving 7 bases not matched to a gene. Germline-derived CDR1 and CDR2 are SEHNR and FQNEAQ (reference sequence). This CDR3 comprises 14 residues. This CDR3 reads CASSPGQGIDEQFF. For the CDR3, the DNA is TGTGCCAGCAGCCCGGGACAGGGTATTGATGAGCAGTTCTTC.

The chain links TRBV6-1 to TRBJ2-5; maybe TRBD2 (6 bases). The germline gives CDR1 MNHNS, CDR2 SASEGT. This CDR3 is 15 amino acids long. Trimming cost V 2 bases and J 5 bases, with 15 bases left between them. CDR3 residues: CASSEPGRGRETQYF. DNA for the CDR3: TGTGCCAGCAGTGAACCGGGGCGGGGTCGGGAGACCCAGTACTTC.

The chain joins TRBV4-3 to TRBJ1-5, with 8 bases identical to TRBD1. This CDR3 is 14 amino acids long. The V segment lost 4 bases and the J segment 6 bases; nucleotides outside the gene matches: 5. Germline CDR1 is LGHNA and CDR2 is YSLEER. CDR3 loop: CASSLGQVVQPQHF. The DNA of the CDR3 is TGCGCCAGCAGCCTGGGACAGGTCGTTCAGCCCCAGCATTTT.

This chain joins TRBV7-6 and TRBJ2-2, with TRBD1 matching over 8 bases. The germline V gene has CDR1 SGHVS and CDR2 FNYEAQ. J was trimmed by 3 bases and V by 1 base; bases with no gene match: 4. The CDR3 loop spans 16 amino acids. CDR3 residues: CASSLEGQVYTGELFF. In DNA form, the CDR3 reads TGTGCCAGCAGCTTAGAGGGACAGGTCTACACCGGGGAGCTGTTTTTT.

The chain uses TRBV6-1 and TRBJ2-3; 7 positions agree with TRBD2. Germline loops: CDR1 MNHNS, CDR2 SASEGT. This CDR3 is 14 amino acids long. Trimming cost V 6 bases and J 4 bases; bases outside gene matches: 7. The CDR3 spells CASSGIGRSDTQYF. The CDR3 nucleotides are TGTGCCAGCAGCGGGATCGGGAGGTCAGATACGCAGTATTTT.

The chain couples TRBV7-2 to TRBJ1-1, with D maybe TRBD1 (6 bases). There are 13 residues in the CDR3. In germline, CDR1 is SGHTA, CDR2 FQGNSA. V was shortened by 5 bases and J by 2 bases, with 9 bases between the two germline ends. CDR3 in amino acids: CASSKDRNTEAFF. The CDR3 DNA is TGTGCCAGCAGCAAGGACAGAAACACTGAAGCTTTCTTT.

This clone occurred once. The V and J genes are TRBV7-2 and TRBJ2-7; a possible D gene is TRBD1 (5 bases). Per the germline V gene, CDR1 is SGHTA and CDR2 is FQGNSA. The CDR3 consists of 16 residues. Trimming cost V 1 base and J 3 bases, with 16 bases left between them. CDR3 DNA: TGTGCCAGCAGCTTAGTCCGCGCAGGGAACTACTACGAGCAGTACTTC. This encodes CASSLVRAGNYYEQYF.